Shown below are 21 T cell receptor beta chains from a single sample sequenced in a study of cytomegalovirus exposure and HLA in healthy donors. The PCR had 60 Vbeta and 13 Jbeta primers. Assay used: immunoSEQ multiplex PCR; TCRdb lists only in-frame clones, some missing. The sample lists about 110,000 clones; roughly four fifths were seen once. The sample was PBMCs. These receptors were taken from a man aged 25 to 40 in good health and CMV-seropositive.

V usage is TRBV2 and J usage is TRBJ1-4; a weak D match, TRBD1 (6 bases). Germline V CDR1 and CDR2: SNHLY, FYNNEI. CDR3 size: 14 residues. V dropped 9 bases and J dropped 4 bases, with 15 bases sitting between them. The CDR3 here is CASGQTTNNEKLFF. DNA of the CDR3: TGTGCCAGTGGACAGACGACTAATAATGAAAAACTGTTTTTT. The full variable domain, with the rest looked up from reference TRBV2 and TRBJ1-4, is EPEVTQTPSHQVTQMGQEVILRCVPISNHLYFYWYRQILGQKVEFLVSFYNNEISEKSEIFDDQFSVERPDGSNFTLKIRSTKLEDSAMYFCASGQTTNNEKLFFGSGTQLSVL.

The CDR3, as DNA: TGTGCCAGCAGCGTGCGGCTCGACAGGGTCGACACCATATATTTT. It yields the protein CASSVRLDRVDTIYF. This sequence joins TRBV11-2 and TRBJ1-3; 7 bases are a match to TRBD1. The J segment lost 8 bases and the V segment lost 5 bases, leaving 12 bases of the junction unmatched. This CDR3 spans 15 amino acids. Germline V gene sequence: CDR1 SGHAT, CDR2 FQNNGV.

This chain uses TRBV6-4 with TRBJ2-1, with TRBD2 matching 8 bases. Trimming at V came to 0 bases and at J to 7 bases, leaving 8 bases not matched to a gene. Germline V lookup: CDR1 MRHNA, CDR2 SNTAGT. The CDR3 spans 16 residues. CDR3 residues: CASSDSVSGGGNEQFF. DNA for the CDR3: TGTGCCAGCAGTGACTCGGTCTCGGGAGGGGGGAATGAGCAGTTCTTC.

This chain links TRBV10-2 with TRBJ2-7, with no clear D. This CDR3 is 14 amino acids long. Germline-derived CDR1 and CDR2 are WSHSY and SAAADI. V gave up 6 bases and J gave up 0 bases, with 12 bases separating them. This CDR3 reads CASRRKINSYEQYF. In DNA, the CDR3 is TGCGCCAGCAGGAGGAAGATAAACTCCTACGAGCAGTACTTC.

The chain joins TRBV7-3 to TRBJ1-1; 7 positions agree with TRBD1. Germline CDR1 and CDR2: SGHTA and FQGTGA. This CDR3 comprises 13 residues. The V and J ends lost 4 bases and 4 bases, in that order; junction bases with no gene match: 3. CDR3 nucleotides: TGTGCCAGCAGCTGGGACAGAAGCACTGAAGCTTTCTTT. Translated, it gives CASSWDRSTEAFF.

As for this clone: Given the absence of the conserved phenylalanine or tryptophan at the CDR3 end, a read error is likely. The limits of the CDR3 on the DNA are not certain, so only TCRdb's listed CDR3 is given. The rearrangement joins TRBV12-2 to TRBJ2-7; the table's D gene call, TRBD1, was not cross checked with the DNA. TRBV12-2 is marked as a pseudogene. Counting both end residues, the CDR3 totals 16 amino acids. The CDR3 region is CASRFGPPYRRSRFLG.

The V gene is TRBV5-4, the J gene TRBJ1-1, with 7 bases matching TRBD1. V lost 4 bases, J lost 4 bases, and 4 bases stayed unmatched. The CDR3 has 13 residues. The V gene's germline CDR1 is SGHNT and CDR2 YYREEE (reference sequence). CDR3: CASSKDRATEAFF. In nucleotides, the CDR3 is TGTGCCAGCAGCAAAGACAGGGCCACTGAAGCTTTCTTT.

The chain joins TRBV2 to TRBJ2-3, with D possibly matching TRBD2 (6 bases). The CDR3 runs to 16 residues. The V gene's germline CDR1 is SNHLY and CDR2 FYNNEI. Trimming shortened V by 11 bases and J by 8 bases, and 29 bases separated the two germline ends. The CDR3, as DNA: TGTGCCGCCCACCCTGGATCTGGGGGGAGAAGGGCTACGCAGTATTTT. The encoded protein is CAAHPGSGGRRATQYF.

The chain couples TRBV28 to TRBJ2-7; maybe TRBD2 (6 bases). Trimming pared 2 bases from V and 7 bases from J, leaving 12 bases between. There are 13 residues in the CDR3. In germline, CDR1 is MDHEN, CDR2 SYDVKM. The CDR3 reads CASSLLPRGEQYV. The CDR3 nucleotides read TGTGCCAGCAGTTTACTCCCTCGGGGGGAGCAGTACGTC.

This rearrangement joins TRBV5-1 to TRBJ1-1; 10 nucleotides agree with TRBD1. V dropped 1 base and J dropped 3; count of bases not matched to a gene: 3. CDR3 size: 15 residues. The germline V gene has CDR1 SGHRS and CDR2 YFSETQ. In nucleotides, the CDR3 is TGCGCCAGCAGCTTGACCGGACAGGGGGACACTGAAGCTTTCTTT. Translation: CASSLTGQGDTEAFF.

The V call is TRBV11-3, the J call TRBJ2-3; 7 bases fit TRBD1. From germline, CDR1 is SGHNT and CDR2 YENEEA. This CDR3 region has 15 residues. V trimming: 5 bases; J trimming: 6 bases; junction bases outside the gene matches: 11. CDR3 amino acids: CASSGRQGPLDTQYF. The DNA of the CDR3 is TGTGCCAGCAGCGGCAGACAGGGCCCCTTGGATACGCAGTATTTT.

This rearrangement joins TRBV19 to TRBJ1-2; D gene unclear. Trimming shortened V by 3 bases and J by 2 bases, and 7 bases separated the two germline ends. There are 13 residues in the CDR3. Germline assignment: CDR1 LNHDA and CDR2 SQIVND (reference sequence). The CDR3 loop reads CASSIAVNYGYTF. For the CDR3, the DNA is TGTGCCAGTAGTATTGCAGTAAACTATGGCTACACCTTC.

This clone was seen just once. The chain combines TRBV12-5 with TRBJ2-1; maybe TRBD2 (5 bases). The CDR3 runs 15 residues. Germline values: CDR1 LGHNT, CDR2 FRNRAP. V dropped 7 bases and J dropped 0 bases, with 13 bases sitting between them. The CDR3 DNA sequence: TGTGCTAGTGTCGGGATGCGGAGCTCCTACAATGAGCAGTTCTTC. This sequence encodes CASVGMRSSYNEQFF.

This chain connects TRBV7-9 to TRBJ1-6; D is undetermined. The ends were cut back, 4 bases at V and 10 bases at J, with 11 bases in the middle. CDR3 length: 13 residues. CDR1 is SEHNR and CDR2 is FQNEAQ in the germline V gene (reference sequence). CDR3 in DNA: TGTGCCAGCAGCTCCGGGTCTAACTCACCCCTCCACTTT. Residues: CASSSGSNSPLHF.

This clone was recorded a few times. The chain is built from TRBV7-2 and TRBJ1-4, with a tentative D call TRBD1 (5 bases). Trimming stripped 5 bases from V and 4 bases from J, with 17 bases between. This CDR3 is built from 16 residues. Germline V gene sequence: CDR1 SGHTA, CDR2 FQGNSA. CDR3 in amino acids: CASSLRAGWNNEKLFF. The CDR3 region has the DNA TGTGCCAGCAGCCTCCGAGCAGGGTGGAATAATGAAAAACTGTTTTTT.

This chain uses TRBV19 with TRBJ1-5; tentatively, D is TRBD1 (6 bases). V dropped 6 bases and J dropped 4 bases, with 16 bases sitting between them. The CDR3 is 15 residues long. In germline, CDR1 is LNHDA, CDR2 SQIVND (reference sequence). CDR3 in DNA: TGTGCCAGTAGGCAGGCGGGGGCTCTTAATCAGCCCCAGCATTTT. Translation gives CASRQAGALNQPQHF.

This clone was found a few times. This rearrangement joins TRBV9 to TRBJ2-3, with 12 nucleotides matching TRBD2. After removal of 0 bases from V and 5 bases from J, the junction contained 1 base not matched to a gene. The CDR3 has 15 amino acids. Germline V CDR1 and CDR2: SGDLS, YYNGEE. The CDR3 DNA follows: TGTGCCAGCAGCGTAGGACTAGCGGGGGAAGATACGCAGTATTTT. The encoded protein is CASSVGLAGEDTQYF.

The chain has TRBV25-1 and TRBJ2-1, with unresolved D. This CDR3 comprises 11 residues. V gave up 8 bases and J gave up 8 bases, with 10 bases separating them. CDR1 and CDR2 (germline): MGHDK, SYGVNS. The CDR3, as DNA: TGTGCCAGCCCCTCGGCGGATGAGCAGTTCTTC. Translation: CASPSADEQFF.

The chain combines TRBV5-6 with TRBJ2-1; 10 bases align to TRBD2. This CDR3 is 17 amino acids long. The germline CDR1 and CDR2 sequences are SGHDT and YYEEEE. The V and J ends lost 3 bases and 0 bases, in that order; junction bases with no gene match: 6. The CDR3 reads CASSSLAGVSSYNEQFF. CDR3 bases: TGTGCCAGCAGCTCCCTAGCGGGGGTTAGCTCCTACAATGAGCAGTTCTTC. The variable domain in full, completed from reference TRBV5-6 and TRBJ2-1, reads DAGVTQSPTHLIKTRGQQVTLRCSPKSGHDTVSWYQQALGQGPQFIFQYYEEEERQRGNFPDRFSGHQFPNYSSELNVNALLLGDSALYLCASSSLAGVSSYNEQFFGPGTRLTVL.

The J gene is TRBJ1-6, the V gene TRBV10-1; D is perhaps TRBD1 (6 bases). The length of the CDR3 is 14 residues. Trimming shortened V by 1 base and J by 7 bases, and 8 bases separated the two germline ends. Germline V CDR1 and CDR2: WNHNN, SYGVQD (reference sequence). The CDR3 reads CASSEYRDNSPLHF. The DNA of the CDR3 is TGCGCCAGCAGTGAGTACAGGGACAATTCACCCCTCCACTTT.

In this sample, this clone turned up once. This chain connects TRBV6-5 to TRBJ2-5, with 7 positions matching TRBD1. Trimming at V came to 2 bases and at J to 3 bases, leaving 3 bases not matched to a gene. Germline assignment: CDR1 MNHEY and CDR2 SVGAGI. This CDR3 comprises 14 residues. In DNA, the CDR3 is TGTGCCAGCAGTTACGTGGGACAGAAAGAGACCCAGTACTTC. It specifies CASSYVGQKETQYF.